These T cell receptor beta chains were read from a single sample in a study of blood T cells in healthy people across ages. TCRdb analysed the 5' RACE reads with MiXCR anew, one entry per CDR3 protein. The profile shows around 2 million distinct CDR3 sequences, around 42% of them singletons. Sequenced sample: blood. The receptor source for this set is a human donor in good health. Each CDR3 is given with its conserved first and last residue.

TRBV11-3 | CASAYGPDRDPDTQYF
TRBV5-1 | CASSLVWEEQETQYF
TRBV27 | CASSLDWYNEQFF
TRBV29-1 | CSVLRGNTEAFF
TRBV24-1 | CATRDPGSDIQYF
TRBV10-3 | CAISEPRRGHYGYTF
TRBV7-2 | CASTQGGTDYGYTF
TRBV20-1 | CSARDPLAGGPSEQFF
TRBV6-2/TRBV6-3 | CATRAHNSNQPQHF
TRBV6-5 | CASSYSWATNEKLFF
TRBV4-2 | CASSQDRSSGVVGETQYF
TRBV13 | CASSSQGARYEQYF
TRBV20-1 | CSARDVSTANEKLFF
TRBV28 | CASSPPLNTPYGQYF
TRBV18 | CASSPIPGTPYNEQFF
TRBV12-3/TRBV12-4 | CASSLGVWGSTDTQYF
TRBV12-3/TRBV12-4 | CASTLAGSGYNEQFF
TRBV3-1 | CASSQDPTGTFLGWDNEQFF
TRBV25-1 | CASSEYYGGTEAFF
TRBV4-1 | CASSETGDLFSNQPQHF
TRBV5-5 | CASSPDLLAGGRETQYF
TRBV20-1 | CSARGQGQTYGYTF
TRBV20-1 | CSARGSGGAGETQYF
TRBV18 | CASSPRQGKNTGELFF
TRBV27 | CASSSGTSAYEQYF
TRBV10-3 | CAIRGLSSGANVLTF
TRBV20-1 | CSARGLTGVDSYTF
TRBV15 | CATSRPLSSGANVLTF
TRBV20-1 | CSASGYEQYF
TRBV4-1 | CASSLELISSYEQYF
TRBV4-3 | CASSQLQANLNEKLFF
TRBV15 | CATSSGLAGGRLIYNEQFF
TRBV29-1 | CSVGAENYGYTF
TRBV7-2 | CASSLEVPGIRSYEQYF
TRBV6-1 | CASSERKYF
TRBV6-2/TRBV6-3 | CASSYGLRTEAFF
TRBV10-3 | CAIMSGTTDTQYF
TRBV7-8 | CASSLVGPGGGYEQYF
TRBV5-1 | CASSLDPGNGEAFF
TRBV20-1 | CSARDYGGAHTDTQYF
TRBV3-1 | CASSPLVAGGSNEQFF
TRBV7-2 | CASSLATGTLARETQYF
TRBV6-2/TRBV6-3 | CASSRTLRGSGANVLTF
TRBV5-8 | CASSLGHFNQPQHF
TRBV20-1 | CSARVIGTGSGYTF
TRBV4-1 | CASSLVQGYQETQYF